This T cell receptor (beta chain) comes out of a study of blood T cell repertoires in COVID-19. The overall study: There were acute and convalescent COVID-19 samples, and they came from the United States, Italy and Spain. In each case, the material was cDNA or gDNA derived from T cells, B-cell-depleted T cells, or PBMCs.

Study processing details: Estimation of nucleated cell counts relied on the amplification of reference gene primers. Method: immunoSEQ multiplex PCR; TCRdb's copy keeps in-frame clones and lacks some. V and J calls and clone size come straight from that table; D and trimming were deduced from the DNA. The sample gives 300,000 to 400,000 clones, more than 75% of which show up once; about 2.3% is in the top ten. This clone is a singleton in its sample. Those enrolled in Seattle joined during active infection and were followed longitudinally afterward. Germline CDR1 and CDR2: MDHEN and SYDVKM. This CDR3 has 19 residues. V lost 0 bases to trimming and J lost 5 bases; unmatched junction nucleotides: 13.

Material: peripheral blood. V usage is TRBV28 and J usage is TRBJ2-7, with 13 bases identical to TRBD2. This TCR was recovered from a woman aged 55-75 years with COVID-19, enrolled during active disease. The CDR3 sequence: CASSLWTGRPGTSGNEQYF. The CDR3 nucleotides are TGTGCCAGCAGTTTATGGACCGGCCGCCCGGGGACTAGCGGGAACGAGCAGTACTTC.